The clone carrying this TCR beta chain was counted once. The record originates from a study of shared clonotypes between healthy human individuals. About the study: Three plates were used per donor for CD4 naive, three for CD4 memory, two for CD8 naive and one for CD8 memory.

Measured with immunoSEQ multiplex PCR; TCRdb has only the in-frame clones, and not every one. This table holds about 1.5 million clones, roughly 96% found once. Sequencing was performed on naive CD4+ T cells sorted from blood. Indicated subset: CD45RA+ positively selected. The source is a man aged 25-40 years in good health.

CDR3 sequence reads: CASSTDGSSYNEQFF. For the CDR3, the DNA is TGTGCCAGCAGCACGGACGGGAGCTCCTACAATGAGCAGTTCTTC. V usage is TRBV9 and J usage is TRBJ2-1; weak D call: TRBD2 (6 bases). Germline V lookup: CDR1 SGDLS, CDR2 YYNGEE. V was clipped by 4 bases and J by 0 bases, with 11 bases between them. CDR3 length equals 15 residues.